The 32 T cell receptor beta chains reported below all come from one sample, sequenced in a study of T-cell memory formation after mild COVID-19. A single record per CDR3 protein comes from TCRdb applying MiXCR to the 5' RACE reads. The data contain 300,000 to 350,000 distinct CDR3 sequences, roughly an eighth of them seen just once; the ten biggest clones take up over 20%. What was sequenced was PBMCs or a T cell subset sorted from them (not recorded which). Receptors were obtained from a man aged 18 to 29 who had mild COVID-19 (a few samples of this study predate the infection). Cell type and time point are not known.

This clonotype was found a few times. The chain has TRBV3-1 and TRBJ1-1; maybe TRBD1 (5 bases). Per germline, CDR1 LGHDT and CDR2 YNNKEL (reference sequence). Trimming cost V 0 bases and J 12 bases, with 11 bases left between them. The CDR3 spans 12 residues. CDR3 loop: CASSQEGRWTFF. The CDR3 region has the DNA TGTGCCAGCAGCCAAGAGGGACGCTGGACTTTCTTT.

This clonotype was observed at least ten times. The chain employs TRBV12-3 or TRBV12-4 and TRBJ2-5; TRBD2 aligns across 11 bases. V dropped 3 bases and J dropped 3; count of bases not matched to a gene: 9. The CDR3 contains 17 residues. This CDR3 is CASSFRGLAGGEETQYF. CDR3 DNA: TGTGCCAGCAGTTTTAGAGGTCTAGCGGGGGGAGAAGAGACCCAGTACTTC.

The gene calls are TRBV6-2 or TRBV6-3 and TRBJ2-7, with 10 positions matching TRBD1. Trimming at V came to 4 bases and at J to 7 bases, leaving 10 bases not matched to a gene. The germline V gene encodes CDR1 MNHEY and CDR2 SVGEGT. The CDR3 extends over 15 amino acids. CDR3 residues: CASSFNRDRGREQYF. In DNA form, the CDR3 reads TGTGCCAGCAGTTTTAATCGGGACAGGGGTCGAGAGCAGTACTTC.

The sample holds a few counts of this clonotype. The chain carries TRBV20-1 and TRBJ2-1, with 9 nucleotides matching TRBD2. V shed 4 bases, J shed 4 bases, and the junction held 5 bases outside the gene matches. This CDR3 is 14 amino acids long. Germline lookup yields CDR1 DFQATT and CDR2 SNEGSKA (reference sequence). The CDR3 spells CSAKASGVYNEQFF. CDR3 DNA: TGCAGTGCTAAGGCTAGCGGGGTGTACAATGAGCAGTTCTTC.

The chain employs TRBV4-2 and TRBJ2-7; D may be TRBD1 (6 bases). The V gene's germline CDR1 is LGHNA and CDR2 YNFKEQ. This CDR3 is built from 14 residues. Trimming removed 3 bases at V and 5 bases at J, with 14 bases between. CDR3 sequence reads: CASSHPGVGDEQYV. CDR3 sequence (DNA): TGTGCCAGCAGCCACCCAGGGGTAGGGGACGAGCAGTACGTC.

The chain has TRBV9 and TRBJ2-1; no firm D call. This CDR3 comprises 16 residues. Germline lookup yields CDR1 SGDLS and CDR2 YYNGEE. V was trimmed by 3 bases and J by 4 bases, leaving 17 bases between them. The CDR3 bases are TGTGCCAGCAGCGCGACCCGTAGGCAGTCGTACAATGAGCAGTTCTTC. It is translated as CASSATRRQSYNEQFF.

The chain recombines TRBV6-1 with TRBJ2-1; 9 bases match TRBD1. Trimming removed 6 bases from V and 7 bases from J; junction bases left unmatched: 4. Per germline, CDR1 MNHNS and CDR2 SASEGT. The CDR3 covers 13 residues. The CDR3 coding sequence is TGTGCCAGCAGGGGGACAGGGCGGAATGAGCAGTTCTTC. This codes for CASRGTGRNEQFF.

This clonotype was detected a few times. The gene calls are TRBV10-3 and TRBJ2-2, with 7 nucleotides matching TRBD1. Germline V CDR1 and CDR2: ENHRY, SYGVKD. V lost 5 bases, J lost 5 bases, and 14 bases stayed unmatched. This CDR3 spans 17 amino acids. The CDR3 protein is CAISLDRVGPRTGELFF. The CDR3, as DNA: TGTGCCATCAGTCTCGACAGGGTCGGGCCGCGAACCGGGGAGCTGTTTTTT.

The rearrangement joins TRBV5-1 to TRBJ2-2; a possible D gene is TRBD2 (5 bases). The CDR3 length is 17 residues. The V end was cut by 4 bases, the J end by 3 bases, with 19 bases between. Germline V gene sequence: CDR1 SGHRS, CDR2 YFSETQ. In DNA, the CDR3 is TGCGCCAGCAGCAAAACGTCCTCAAGCGGCTACACCGGGGAGCTGTTTTTT. It codes for CASSKTSSSGYTGELFF.

The V call is TRBV6-6, the J call TRBJ1-1; D uncertain. V dropped 0 bases and J dropped 5 bases, with 4 bases sitting between them. Germline V gene lookup returns CDR1 MNHNY and CDR2 SVGAGI (reference sequence). The CDR3 totals 12 residues. The CDR3 sequence: CASSYSKTEAFF. The CDR3 DNA sequence: TGTGCCAGCAGTTACTCGAAGACTGAAGCTTTCTTT.

This clonotype was picked up a small number of times. This chain joins TRBV20-1 and TRBJ2-5, with D perhaps matching TRBD1 or TRBD2 (5 bases each). Germline assignment: CDR1 DFQATT and CDR2 SNEGSKA (reference sequence). The CDR3 sequence is 14 residues long. V dropped 1 base and J dropped 1 base, with 10 bases sitting between them. As DNA, the CDR3 is TGCAGTGCTAGAGCCGGGGACCCCCAAGAGACCCAGTACTTC. Translation: CSARAGDPQETQYF.

At least ten counts were recorded for this clonotype. The rearrangement uses TRBV5-1 and TRBJ2-7, with 8 nucleotides matching TRBD2. This CDR3 is 15 amino acids long. Germline CDR1 SGHRS, CDR2 YFSETQ. With V trimmed by 2 bases and J by 3 bases, 7 bases remained unmatched. CDR3 bases: TGCGCCAGCAGCTTCTCGGGGGGGCTTTTCTACGAGCAGTACTTC. Its protein is CASSFSGGLFYEQYF.

This clonotype was detected many times. This rearrangement joins TRBV7-9 to TRBJ2-6; D perhaps matches TRBD2 (5 bases). The CDR3 runs to 17 residues. Germline V gives CDR1 SEHNR, CDR2 FQNEAQ (reference sequence). V was cut by 2 bases and J by 3 bases, with 14 bases left in between. CDR3 amino acids: CASSLPGLIYGANVLTF. CDR3 bases: TGTGCCAGCAGCTTACCGGGATTGATATATGGGGCCAACGTCCTGACTTTC.

The V call is TRBV2, the J call TRBJ1-5; no reliable D call. The V end lost 8 bases, the J end lost 2 bases, and 16 bases lay between the germline ends. The CDR3 extends over 15 amino acids. CDR1 and CDR2 from the germline V gene are SNHLY and FYNNEI. Here the CDR3 reads CASSRSPEGNQPQHF. CDR3 DNA sequence: TGTGCCAGCTCTAGATCCCCGGAGGGCAATCAGCCCCAGCATTTT.

This clonotype was observed a handful of times. The chain uses TRBV12-3 or TRBV12-4 and TRBJ1-2; the D is unclear. V was clipped by 5 bases and J by 8 bases, with 12 bases between them. This CDR3 contains 12 residues. Here the CDR3 DNA reads TGTGCCAGCAGTCCCGGGGAGCACGGCTACACCTTC. Its translation: CASSPGEHGYTF.

This clonotype was seen only a few times. The CDR3 spells CASCRGFPGNTIYF. In DNA form, the CDR3 reads TGTGCCAGCTGCAGGGGGTTCCCTGGAAACACCATATATTTT. V and J are TRBV7-2 and TRBJ1-3, with 7 nucleotides matching TRBD1. V lost 8 bases to trimming and J lost 2 bases; unmatched junction nucleotides: 6. CDR1 is SGHTA and CDR2 is FQGNSA in the germline V gene. The CDR3 loop spans 14 amino acids. The whole variable domain, remainder taken from reference TRBV7-2 and TRBJ1-3, is GAGVSQSPSNKVTEKGKDVELRCDPISGHTALYWYRQSLGQGLEFLIYFQGNSAPDKSGLPSDRFSAERTGGSVSTLTIQRTQQEDSAVYLCASCRGFPGNTIYFGEGSWLTVV.

V and J are TRBV20-1 and TRBJ2-3, with D maybe TRBD2 (6 bases). The CDR3 loop spans 13 amino acids. Trimming removed 0 bases from V and 6 bases from J, with 10 bases in between. Germline CDR1 reads DFQATT; CDR2 reads SNEGSKA (reference sequence). As DNA, the CDR3 is TGCAGTGCTAGAGAACCGGGGAGGGATACGCAGTATTTT. This sequence encodes CSAREPGRDTQYF.

The rearrangement links TRBV12-3 or TRBV12-4 to TRBJ2-7; D unclear. The CDR3 loop spans 15 amino acids. V shed 4 bases and J shed 1 base, with 14 bases lying between them. CDR3 bases: TGTGCCAGCAGTTCCCCCTTTTCGTATTCCTACGAGCAGTACTTC. It specifies CASSSPFSYSYEQYF.

For this clonotype: Since a much larger clone is just one base distant, this may be a read error. The genes are TRBV12-3 or TRBV12-4 and TRBJ2-7; 14 bases are shared with TRBD2. This CDR3 has 15 residues. Trimming at V came to 4 bases and at J to 8 bases, leaving 7 bases not matched to a gene. The CDR3 coding sequence is TGTGCCAGCAGTTCCTCGGGACTAGCGGGGGTTAAGCAGTACTTC. This translates into CASSSSGLAGVKQYF.

The chain has TRBV5-5 and TRBJ2-6, with D unclear. The germline V gene has CDR1 SGHKS and CDR2 YYEKEE (reference sequence). The CDR3 spans 17 residues. V lost 4 bases, J lost 0 bases, and 14 bases lay in between. The CDR3: CASSLRLQSSGANVLTF. CDR3 DNA sequence: TGTGCCAGCAGCCTTAGGCTACAGAGCTCTGGGGCCAACGTCCTGACTTTC.

This clonotype was picked up a small number of times. V gene TRBV13 combines with J gene TRBJ2-4; TRBD1 matches 9 bases. The CDR3 runs 17 residues. V was pared by 5 bases and J by 3 bases, with 11 bases of the junction left unmatched. Germline values: CDR1 PRHDT, CDR2 FYEKMQ (reference sequence). As DNA, the CDR3 is TGTGCCAGCAGCCAGCTACAGGGGGCGCCAGGCAAAAACATTCAGTACTTC. This sequence encodes CASSQLQGAPGKNIQYF.

Only a few counts were recorded for this clonotype. V gene TRBV7-9 combines with J gene TRBJ2-3; D possibly corresponds to TRBD2 (6 bases). This CDR3 is 14 amino acids long. Germline CDR1 reads SEHNR; CDR2 reads FQNEAQ (reference sequence). The V and J ends lost 5 bases and 4 bases respectively, with 13 bases between them. DNA of the CDR3: TGTGCCAGCAGCGCGGGATATACCCCAGATACGCAGTATTTT. Protein product: CASSAGYTPDTQYF.

V usage is TRBV4-1 and J usage is TRBJ2-7, with 8 positions matching TRBD1. Trimming cost V 0 bases and J 4 bases; bases outside gene matches: 8. Germline V gives CDR1 MGHRA, CDR2 YSYEKL. This CDR3 has 16 residues. The CDR3 DNA follows: TGCGCCAGCAGCCAAGAGAGAGGACAGGGTGTGTACGAGCAGTACTTC. As protein: CASSQERGQGVYEQYF.

At least ten counts were recorded for this clonotype. The chain couples TRBV6-5 to TRBJ1-1; 7 nucleotides line up with TRBD1. The CDR3 runs to 13 residues. Germline V gene data show CDR1 as MNHEY and CDR2 as SVGAGI. The V and J ends lost 4 bases and 4 bases, in that order; junction bases with no gene match: 3. For the CDR3, the DNA is TGTGCCAGCAGTTTGTACAGGGGCACTGAAGCTTTCTTT. Translation gives CASSLYRGTEAFF.

This clonotype was seen more than once but under ten times. This sequence joins TRBV12-3 or TRBV12-4 and TRBJ1-1; D remains ambiguous. The CDR3 has 12 residues. V lost 2 bases, J lost 7 bases, and 8 bases lay in between. The DNA for the CDR3 is TGTGCCAGCAGTTTAAACAGAAATGAAGCTTTCTTT. Its translation is CASSLNRNEAFF.

V is TRBV6-2 or TRBV6-3 and J is TRBJ2-2; D unclear. The CDR3 spans 11 residues. Trimming cost V 1 base and J 7 bases, with 1 base left between them. CDR1 MNHEY and CDR2 SVGEGT come from the germline V gene. In nucleotides, the CDR3 is TGTGCCAGCAGTTACTACGGGGAGCTGTTTTTT. Amino acids: CASSYYGELFF.

The chain recombines TRBV7-3 with TRBJ2-6, with 7 bases that match TRBD1. The J segment lost 2 bases and the V segment lost 1 base, leaving 2 bases of the junction unmatched. The CDR3 spans 16 residues. CDR1 and CDR2 from the germline V gene are SGHTA and FQGTGA. DNA of the CDR3: TGTGCCAGCAGCTTAAGACAGGGAGCTGGGGCCAACGTCCTGACTTTC. Amino acid sequence: CASSLRQGAGANVLTF.

The sample holds a few counts of this clonotype. This chain connects TRBV18 to TRBJ2-7, with a weak D call TRBD1 (5 bases). Trimming pared 3 bases from V and 0 bases from J, leaving 12 bases between. The germline V gene has CDR1 KGHSH and CDR2 LQKENI. The CDR3 extends over 15 amino acids. DNA for the CDR3: TGTGCCAGCTCACCGAGGAGTGACAGCTCCTACGAGCAGTACTTC. This encodes CASSPRSDSSYEQYF.

V usage is TRBV12-3 or TRBV12-4 and J usage is TRBJ1-4; TRBD1 aligns across 9 bases. V shed 4 bases and J 13 bases; nucleotides not matched to a gene: 7. This CDR3 is built from 13 residues. The CDR3 nucleotides read TGTGCCAGCAGTTGGACAGGGGTTTCAGCACTGTTTTTT. Translated, it gives CASSWTGVSALFF.

V usage is TRBV5-1 and J usage is TRBJ2-3; either TRBD1 or TRBD2 may supply D (5 bases each). Germline CDR1 reads SGHRS; CDR2 reads YFSETQ. V lost 0 bases and J lost 4, with 12 bases in between. The CDR3 contains 15 residues. CDR3 nucleotides: TGCGCCAGCAGCTTGGGAGGGGCGTCATCAGATACGCAGTATTTT. As protein: CASSLGGASSDTQYF.

V and J are TRBV18 and TRBJ2-7; unclear D gene. Germline CDR1 is KGHSH and CDR2 is LQKENI. The V end was cut by 2 bases, the J end by 5 bases, with 13 bases between. The CDR3 is 14 amino acids. The CDR3 protein is CASSPGDPPHEQYV. CDR3 nucleotide sequence: TGTGCCAGCTCACCAGGGGATCCCCCCCACGAGCAGTACGTC.

The chain has TRBV14 and TRBJ1-6; D is unresolved. V lost 4 bases and J 8 bases, leaving 9 bases between the germline ends. The CDR3 has 13 residues. From germline, CDR1 is SGHDN and CDR2 FVKESK. The CDR3 is CASSPRLDSPLHF. The CDR3 bases are TGTGCCAGCAGCCCAAGACTAGATTCACCCCTCCACTTT.